These 11 T cell receptor beta chains were sequenced from one sample in a study of blood T cell repertoires in COVID-19. Sequenced by immunoSEQ multiplex PCR; TCRdb stores in-frame clones only, minus some. The sample has roughly 400,000 clones; over 75% are singletons. Sequenced material: peripheral blood. Source of these receptors: a woman aged 60-75 years with COVID-19, enrolled during active disease.

This clone was seen once. This sequence joins TRBV19 and TRBJ1-1; TRBD1 matches at 7 bases. J gave up 6 bases and V 11 bases, and 9 bases lay outside the gene matches. This CDR3 has 12 residues. CDR1 is LNHDA, CDR2 SQIVND, per germline (reference sequence). The CDR3 DNA reads TGTGCCGGCGAGCGGACAGGCCCTGAAGCTTTCTTT. This encodes CAGERTGPEAFF. The full variable domain, its missing parts supplied by reference TRBV19 and TRBJ1-1, is DGGITQSPKYLFRKEGQNVTLSCEQNLNHDAMYWYRQDPGQGLRLIYYSQIVNDFQKGDIAEGYSVSREKKESFPLTVTSAQKNPTAFYLCAGERTGPEAFFGQGTRLTVV.

This clone was observed a single time. The gene calls are TRBV7-3 and TRBJ1-1, with D perhaps TRBD1 (5 bases). Germline V gene sequence: CDR1 SGHTA, CDR2 FQGTGA. V lost 2 bases and J lost 4, with 11 bases in between. CDR3 size: 14 residues. The CDR3 sequence is CASSLQGGTTEAFF. In DNA, the CDR3 is TGTGCCAGCAGCTTACAGGGAGGCACCACTGAAGCTTTCTTT.

This clone was recorded once. The chain combines TRBV5-6 with TRBJ2-4; no reliable D call. The CDR3 has 14 amino acids. The germline CDR1 and CDR2 sequences are SGHDT and YYEEEE. Trimming pared 0 bases from V and 0 bases from J, leaving 4 bases between. CDR3 in DNA: TGTGCCAGCAGCTTGGGGCAAGCCAAAAACATTCAGTACTTC. Its protein product is CASSLGQAKNIQYF.

The chain is built from TRBV19 and TRBJ1-5; 7 positions agree with TRBD1. The length of the CDR3 is 14 residues. From germline, CDR1 is LNHDA and CDR2 SQIVND (reference sequence). With 5 bases clipped from V and 4 bases from J, the junction kept 5 bases outside the gene matches. In DNA form, the CDR3 reads TGTGCCAGTAGTTTTACAGGGGAAAATCAGCCCCAGCATTTT. Its protein is CASSFTGENQPQHF.

The chain uses TRBV10-2 and TRBJ1-6, with TRBD1 matching 8 bases. CDR3 length equals 13 residues. Germline values: CDR1 WSHSY, CDR2 SAAADI. Trimming cost V 8 bases and J 7 bases; bases outside gene matches: 4. The CDR3 DNA follows: TGCGCCAGCTGTGGGACAGGCAATTCACCCCTCCACTTT. This encodes CASCGTGNSPLHF.

The rearrangement links TRBV27 to TRBJ2-7; 8 bases are shared with TRBD1. Germline assignment: CDR1 MNHEY and CDR2 SMNVEV (reference sequence). The CDR3 spans 16 residues. The junction had 6 bases not matched to a gene; V was cut back by 2 bases and J by 0 bases. The CDR3 sequence: CASSLGTGDSSYEQYF. In nucleotides, the CDR3 is TGTGCCAGCAGTTTAGGGACAGGCGATAGCTCCTACGAGCAGTACTTC.

This chain connects TRBV5-1 to TRBJ2-7; 8 bases line up with TRBD2. J lost 5 bases, V lost 2 bases, and 6 bases had no gene match. Looked up from germline, CDR1 is SGHRS and CDR2 is YFSETQ. The CDR3 runs 14 residues. The CDR3 loop is CASSFQRGRDEQYF. DNA for the CDR3: TGCGCCAGCAGCTTCCAGCGGGGGAGGGACGAGCAGTACTTC.

The V gene is TRBV14, the J gene TRBJ1-2; D gene ambiguous. This CDR3 has 15 amino acids. Germline CDR1 is SGHDN and CDR2 is FVKESK. V shed 1 base and J shed 4 bases, with 13 bases lying between them. CDR3 sequence: CASSQGPGNRYGYTF. The CDR3 DNA is TGTGCCAGCAGCCAAGGACCGGGAAACCGCTATGGCTACACCTTC. Filled out from reference TRBV14 and TRBJ1-2, the complete variable domain reads EAGVTQFPSHSVIEKGQTVTLRCDPISGHDNLYWYRRVMGKEIKFLLHFVKESKQDESGMPNNRFLAERTGGTYSTLKVQPAELEDSGVYFCASSQGPGNRYGYTFGSGTRLTVV.

The chain is built from TRBV2 and TRBJ1-4, with a possible D match to TRBD1 (5 bases). Germline V gene sequence: CDR1 SNHLY, CDR2 FYNNEI. The germline V and J ends were trimmed by 10 bases and 4 bases, with 16 bases remaining between them. This CDR3 has 14 amino acids. The CDR3 protein is CATRLRGVNEKLFF. CDR3 nucleotides: TGTGCCACGCGCCTCCGGGGGGTTAATGAAAAACTGTTTTTT.

The gene calls are TRBV2 and TRBJ1-4; 10 nucleotides line up with TRBD1. The V gene's germline CDR1 is SNHLY and CDR2 FYNNEI. V shed 6 bases, J shed 13 bases, and the junction held 5 bases outside the gene matches. This CDR3 is 12 amino acids long. DNA of the CDR3: TGTGCCAGCAGCGGGACAGGGGTGAGACTGTTTTTT. Its translation: CASSGTGVRLFF.

About this clone: The identical CDR3 is also encoded by other nucleotide sequences in the sample. The chain recombines TRBV6-5 with TRBJ1-1; TRBD1 might be the D (6 bases). Germline values: CDR1 MNHEY, CDR2 SVGAGI. The CDR3 has 13 residues. V was cut by 8 bases and J by 1 base, with 11 bases left in between. CDR3 region: CASRLQGNTEAFF. The CDR3 coding sequence is TGTGCCAGCCGTTTACAGGGGAACACTGAAGCTTTCTTT.